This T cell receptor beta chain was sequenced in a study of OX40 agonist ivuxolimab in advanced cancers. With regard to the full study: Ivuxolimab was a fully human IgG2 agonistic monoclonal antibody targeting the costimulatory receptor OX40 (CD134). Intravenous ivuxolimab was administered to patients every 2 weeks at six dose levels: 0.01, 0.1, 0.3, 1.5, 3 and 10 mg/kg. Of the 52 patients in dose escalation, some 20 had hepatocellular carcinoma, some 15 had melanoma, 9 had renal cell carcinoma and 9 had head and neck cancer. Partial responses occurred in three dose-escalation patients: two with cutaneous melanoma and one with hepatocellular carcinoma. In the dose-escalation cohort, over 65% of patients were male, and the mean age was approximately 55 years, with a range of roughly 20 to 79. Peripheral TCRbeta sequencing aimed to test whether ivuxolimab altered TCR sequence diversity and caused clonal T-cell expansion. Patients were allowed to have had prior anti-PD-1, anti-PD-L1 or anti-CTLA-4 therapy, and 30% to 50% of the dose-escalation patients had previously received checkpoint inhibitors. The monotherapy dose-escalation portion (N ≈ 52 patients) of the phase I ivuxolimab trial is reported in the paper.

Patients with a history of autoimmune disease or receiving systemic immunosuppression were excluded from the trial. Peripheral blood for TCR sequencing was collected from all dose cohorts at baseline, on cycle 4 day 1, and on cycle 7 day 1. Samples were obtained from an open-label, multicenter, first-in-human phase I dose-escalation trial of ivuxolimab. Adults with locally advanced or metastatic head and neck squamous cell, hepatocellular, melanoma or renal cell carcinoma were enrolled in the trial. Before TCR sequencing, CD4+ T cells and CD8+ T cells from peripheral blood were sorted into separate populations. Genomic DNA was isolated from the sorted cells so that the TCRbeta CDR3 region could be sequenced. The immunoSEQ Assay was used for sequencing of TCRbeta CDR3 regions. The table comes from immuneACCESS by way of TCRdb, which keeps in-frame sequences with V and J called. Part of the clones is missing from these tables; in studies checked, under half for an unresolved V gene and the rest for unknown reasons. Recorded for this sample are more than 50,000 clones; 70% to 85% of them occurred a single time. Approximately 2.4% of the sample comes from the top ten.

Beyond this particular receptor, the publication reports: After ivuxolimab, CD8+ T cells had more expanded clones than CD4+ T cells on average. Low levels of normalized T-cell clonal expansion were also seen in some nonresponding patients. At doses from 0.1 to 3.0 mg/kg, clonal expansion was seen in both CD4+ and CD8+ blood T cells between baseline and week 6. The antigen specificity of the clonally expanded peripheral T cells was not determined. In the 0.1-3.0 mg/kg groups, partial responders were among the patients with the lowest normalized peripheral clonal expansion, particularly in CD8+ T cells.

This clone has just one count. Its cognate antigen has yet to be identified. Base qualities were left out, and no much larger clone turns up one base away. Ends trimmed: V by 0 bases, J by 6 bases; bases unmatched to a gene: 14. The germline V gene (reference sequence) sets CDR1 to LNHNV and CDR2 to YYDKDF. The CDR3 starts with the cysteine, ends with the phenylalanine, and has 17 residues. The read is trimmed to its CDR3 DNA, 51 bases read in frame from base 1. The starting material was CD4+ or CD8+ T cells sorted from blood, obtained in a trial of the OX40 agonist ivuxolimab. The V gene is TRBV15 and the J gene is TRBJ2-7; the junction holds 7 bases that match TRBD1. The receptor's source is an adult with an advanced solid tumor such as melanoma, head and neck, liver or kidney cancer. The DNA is TGTGCCACCAGCAGAGATCCGCCCATCCGACAGGGCTCCGAGCAGTACTTC. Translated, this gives CATSRDPPIRQGSEQYF.